This passage covers 7 T cell receptor beta chains from one sample sequenced in a study of T cells in Graves' hyperthyroidism and ophthalmopathy. TCR beta CDR3 sequences were amplified from RNA transcripts. A set of HTBI primers served as the primers for a first-round RT-PCR of the TCR CDR3. TCRdb independently ran MiXCR on the multiplex PCR reads; one entry per CDR3 protein. The data hold roughly 520,000 distinct CDR3 sequences, with 24% observed a single time. The sample comprised blood. These TCRs come from a woman in her twenties or thirties with Graves' ophthalmopathy.

This clonotype came up once. The chain joins TRBV12-3 or TRBV12-4 to TRBJ1-2; D is possibly TRBD1 (6 bases). V lost 8 bases and J 2 bases, leaving 18 bases between the germline ends. The CDR3 is 15 amino acids. CDR3 nucleotide sequence: TGTGCCAGCCTCAAAGCCCCAGGGGCGAACTATGGCTACACCTTC. This gives the protein CASLKAPGANYGYTF.

This clonotype was seen a few times. V and J are TRBV29-1 and TRBJ1-1, with D possibly being TRBD1 (5 bases). V lost 2 bases, J lost 0 bases, and 7 bases lay in between. The CDR3 length is 13 residues. Germline CDR1 SQVTM, CDR2 ANQGSEA. CDR3 loop: CSVEKGLNTEAFF. For the CDR3, the DNA is TGCAGCGTTGAAAAGGGACTGAACACTGAAGCTTTCTTT.

This clonotype was recorded at least ten times. The CDR3 is CASSVPDRPNNYGYTF. The CDR3 region has the DNA TGTGCCAGCAGTGTTCCGGACAGGCCGAACAACTATGGCTACACCTTC. The chain uses TRBV6-1 and TRBJ1-2; 7 bases match TRBD1. Germline CDR1 MNHNS, CDR2 SASEGT. J lost 2 bases, V lost 4 bases, and 10 bases had no gene match. CDR3 length: 16 amino acids.

Ten or more counts support this clonotype. The V call is TRBV5-1, the J call TRBJ1-2; TRBD1 might be the D (5 bases). CDR1 and CDR2 (germline): SGHRS, YFSETQ. This CDR3 is 14 amino acids long. With 1 base removed from V and 5 bases from J, the gap between germline ends came to 12 bases. The CDR3 loop reads CASSLMQGPYGYTF. The CDR3 nucleotides are TGCGCCAGCAGCTTGATGCAGGGACCATATGGCTACACCTTC.

The rearrangement joins TRBV7-2 to TRBJ1-2, with TRBD1 as a possible D gene (6 bases). The V end was cut by 0 bases, the J end by 6 bases, with 14 bases between. CDR3 size: 15 residues. CDR1 is SGHTA and CDR2 is FQGNSA in the germline V gene. The CDR3 loop is CASSLAGTGKHGYTF. CDR3 nucleotide sequence: TGTGCCAGCAGCTTAGCGGGCACAGGGAAACATGGCTACACCTTC. The full variable domain, completed using reference TRBV7-2 and TRBJ1-2, is GAGVSQSPSNKVTEKGKDVELRCDPISGHTALYWYRQSLGQGLEFLIYFQGNSAPDKSGLPSDRFSAERTGGSVSTLTIQRTQQEDSAVYLCASSLAGTGKHGYTFGSGTRLTVV.

This clonotype was observed many times. This rearrangement joins TRBV20-1 to TRBJ1-5; D gene unclear. Trimming removed 0 bases at V and 9 bases at J, with 6 bases between. The V gene's germline CDR1 is DFQATT and CDR2 SNEGSKA (reference sequence). This CDR3 has 11 residues. CDR3 amino acids: CSARDRRPQHF. As DNA, the CDR3 is TGCAGTGCTAGAGATAGGCGGCCCCAGCATTTT.

This clonotype occurred many times. The V and J genes are TRBV6-2 or TRBV6-3 and TRBJ2-3; D is possibly TRBD1 (6 bases). Germline CDR1 is MNHEY and CDR2 is SVGEGT. The CDR3 is 14 amino acids. Trimming removed 2 bases at V and 2 bases at J, with 8 bases between. The CDR3 region has the DNA TGTGCCAGCAGTTACGGGACACACACAGATACGCAGTATTTT. Translation: CASSYGTHTDTQYF.